The T cell receptor beta chain described here comes from a study of blood T cell repertoires in COVID-19. Across the study: Collection of acute and convalescent COVID-19 samples took place in the United States, Italy and Spain. The cDNA or gDNA used as material had been derived from T cells, B-cell-depleted T cells, or PBMCs.

This CDR3 has 13 amino acids. Per the germline V gene, CDR1 is SGHTA and CDR2 is FQGTGA. The J segment lost 8 bases and the V segment lost 10 bases, leaving 10 bases of the junction unmatched. Repertoires were generated with immunoSEQ multiplex PCR, while TCRdb's copy carries only in-frame clones and drops some. The sample has 250,000 to 300,000 clones, around 83% seen once. The sequencing input was peripheral blood. The J gene is TRBJ2-1, the V gene TRBV7-3, with 8 positions matching TRBD2. The receptor's source is a man older than 75 with acute or convalescent COVID-19. The CDR3 here is CATSGGLGHEQFF. The CDR3 DNA is TGTGCCACTTCCGGGGGACTAGGCCATGAGCAGTTCTTC. The variable domain in full, with the rest retrieved from reference TRBV7-3 and TRBJ2-1, is GAGVSQTPSNKVTEKGKYVELRCDPISGHTALYWYRQSLGQGPEFLIYFQGTGAADDSGLPNDRFFAVRPEGSVSTLKIQRTERGDSAVYLCATSGGLGHEQFFGPGTRLTVL.